These 20 T cell receptor beta chains originate from one sample sequenced in a study of cytomegalovirus exposure and HLA in healthy donors. The PCR was carried out with 60 Vbeta primers and 13 Jbeta primers. TCRdb's table, derived via immunoSEQ multiplex PCR, lists solely in-frame clones and lacks some. This table holds approximately 170,000 clones, approximately 81% found once. Sequencing input: PBMCs. All receptors come from a woman in her fifties or sixties in good health and CMV-seronegative.

The chain joins TRBV7-9 to TRBJ1-2; D is possibly TRBD1 (6 bases). The CDR3 extends over 12 amino acids. Germline CDR1 reads SEHNR; CDR2 reads FQNEAQ (reference sequence). V was clipped by 5 bases and J by 4 bases, with 8 bases between them. The CDR3 nucleotides are TGTGCCAGCAGCCCAGGGGCCTATGGCTACACCTTC. Its translation: CASSPGAYGYTF.

The chain has TRBV18 and TRBJ2-7; D remains ambiguous. This CDR3 contains 14 residues. Germline CDR1 is KGHSH and CDR2 is LQKENI. V lost 0 bases, J lost 6 bases, and 12 bases lay in between. CDR3 nucleotide sequence: TGTGCCAGCTCACCACCAGGCCTGTCAGGCGAGCAGTACTTC. It yields the protein CASSPPGLSGEQYF.

The genes are TRBV7-9 and TRBJ2-1, with D possibly being TRBD2 (6 bases). Germline V gene data show CDR1 as SEHNR and CDR2 as FQNEAQ (reference sequence). The CDR3 is 12 amino acids. V was trimmed by 6 bases and J by 10 bases, leaving 13 bases between them. CDR3 region: CASSQEAGEQFF. CDR3 nucleotides: TGTGCCAGCAGTCAAGAAGCGGGCGAGCAGTTCTTC.

The sample holds a few counts of this clone. This rearrangement joins TRBV7-9 to TRBJ1-3, with a possible D match to TRBD1 (6 bases). Germline V gene sequence: CDR1 SEHNR, CDR2 FQNEAQ (reference sequence). The CDR3 spans 16 residues. V lost 4 bases and J lost 2, with 15 bases in between. DNA for the CDR3: TGTGCCAGCAGCTCCGCCGTGGGGGCAACTGGAAACACCATATATTTT. Translation gives CASSSAVGATGNTIYF.

This chain links TRBV9 with TRBJ2-5, with 12 nucleotides matching TRBD2. The J call may be incorrect, as the DNA end agrees better with TRBJ2-7. This CDR3 has 15 residues. CDR1 is SGDLS and CDR2 is YYNGEE in the germline V gene. This chain's CDR3 is CASSAGLAGSYEQYF. In DNA form, the CDR3 reads TGTGCCAGCAGCGCCGGACTAGCGGGATCCTACGAGCAGTACTTC.

This clone was seen only once. V gene TRBV6-4 combines with J gene TRBJ2-3, with 10 bases aligning to TRBD2. Germline V lookup: CDR1 MRHNA, CDR2 SNTAGT. Unmatched junction bases numbered 8, after V lost 3 bases and J lost 8 bases. The CDR3 consists of 15 residues. The CDR3 DNA reads as TGTGCCAGCAGTGAGGCTAGCGGGGGTACCTCTACGCAGTATTTT. Protein product: CASSEASGGTSTQYF.

The rearrangement links TRBV5-4 to TRBJ1-1; 10 nucleotides match TRBD1. The CDR3 consists of 14 residues. The junction had 4 bases not matched to a gene; V was cut back by 4 bases and J by 4 bases. Germline-derived CDR1 and CDR2 are SGHNT and YYREEE (reference sequence). In DNA form, the CDR3 reads TGTGCCAGCAGCCCGGACAGGGGGAGCACTGAAGCTTTCTTT. Encoded protein: CASSPDRGSTEAFF.

This clone has more than one count but fewer than ten. In nucleotides, the CDR3 is TGTGCCAGCAGTTTCTTCTCTAGCGGAGTCTACGAGCAGTACTTC. Protein sequence: CASSFFSSGVYEQYF. This chain uses TRBV28 with TRBJ2-7; TRBD2 aligns across 7 bases. Germline values: CDR1 MDHEN, CDR2 SYDVKM. The CDR3 length is 15 residues. V shed 3 bases and J 3 bases; nucleotides not matched to a gene: 8.

This clone has only one observation. CDR3 sequence: CASSLGQNVRGYTF. The CDR3 DNA reads TGCGCCAGCAGCTTGGGCCAAAATGTCCGGGGCTACACCTTC. V gene TRBV5-1 combines with J gene TRBJ1-2; D remains unclear. Per the germline V gene, CDR1 is SGHRS and CDR2 is YFSETQ. The CDR3 contains 14 residues. Trimming took off 0 bases at V and 8 bases at J, with 14 bases between the two ends.

The V gene is TRBV7-8, the J gene TRBJ2-7; TRBD2 might be the D (7 bases). The CDR3 length is 16 residues. Germline V CDR1 and CDR2: SGHVS, FQNEAQ. V gave up 1 base and J gave up 0 bases, with 13 bases separating them. CDR3 loop: CASSLEGGGISYEQYF. The CDR3 DNA is TGTGCCAGCAGCTTAGAGGGGGGAGGGATCTCCTACGAGCAGTACTTC.

The gene calls are TRBV7-2 and TRBJ2-3; TRBD2 might be the D (6 bases). Trimming cost V 2 bases and J 1 base, with 10 bases left between them. The CDR3 runs 15 residues. Looked up from germline, CDR1 is SGHTA and CDR2 is FQGNSA. The CDR3 DNA follows: TGTGCCAGCAGCTTATCCGCTAGCGGCACAGATACGCAGTATTTT. Protein sequence: CASSLSASGTDTQYF.

V and J are TRBV7-9 and TRBJ2-7; D is ambiguous. The CDR3 length is 16 residues. Germline V gives CDR1 SEHNR, CDR2 FQNEAQ (reference sequence). V dropped 1 base and J dropped 3 bases, with 16 bases sitting between them. The CDR3 nucleotides read TGTGCCAGCAGCTTAGGAGGTCCCGAAGTGGGCTACGAGCAGTACTTC. Amino acid sequence: CASSLGGPEVGYEQYF.

The chain uses TRBV10-2 and TRBJ2-3, with D unclear. The CDR3 loop spans 12 amino acids. The V end was cut by 4 bases, the J end by 6 bases, with 8 bases between. Germline lookup yields CDR1 WSHSY and CDR2 SAAADI. The CDR3 region is CASSGRLDTQYF. CDR3 DNA: TGCGCCAGCAGTGGCCGACTTGATACGCAGTATTTT.

This clone was detected only once. This chain joins TRBV27 and TRBJ2-2; D is unresolved. The germline V and J ends were trimmed by 1 base and 5 bases, with 17 bases remaining between them. This CDR3 has 17 amino acids. The germline V gene encodes CDR1 MNHEY and CDR2 SMNVEV (reference sequence). In DNA form, the CDR3 reads TGTGCCAGCAGTTTATGGGCATCCTCTCTCTTGACCGGGGAGCTGTTTTTT. Its translation is CASSLWASSLLTGELFF.

This chain connects TRBV6-4 to TRBJ2-7, with D unclear. CDR1 is MRHNA and CDR2 is SNTAGT in the germline V gene. Trimming pared 8 bases from V and 6 bases from J, leaving 23 bases between. The CDR3 length is 15 residues. The CDR3 DNA follows: TGTGCCAGCTCTCACTCCTCCCCTAAGAAGTCCGAGCAGTACTTC. It encodes CASSHSSPKKSEQYF.

This clone appeared once. This chain uses TRBV28 with TRBJ1-1; 10 bases match TRBD1. Germline V gene sequence: CDR1 MDHEN, CDR2 SYDVKM. This CDR3 is built from 13 residues. V was clipped by 6 bases and J by 11 bases; unmatched bases: 9. The CDR3 here is CASSQGGQGWAFF. The CDR3 region has the DNA TGTGCCAGCAGCCAGGGGGGACAGGGGTGGGCTTTCTTT.

The table lists this clone with a few counts. This chain links TRBV5-1 with TRBJ1-6; 7 bases are a match to TRBD1. The germline gives CDR1 SGHRS, CDR2 YFSETQ. There are 17 residues in the CDR3. V trimming: 0 bases; J trimming: 3 bases; junction bases outside the gene matches: 6. This CDR3 is CASSLADRADYNSPLHF. Written as DNA, the CDR3 is TGCGCCAGCAGCTTGGCAGACAGGGCGGACTATAATTCACCCCTCCACTTT.

The chain combines TRBV7-2 with TRBJ2-1; D is undetermined. The V gene lost 1 base and the J gene lost 11 bases, with 12 bases spanning the gap. CDR1 and CDR2 (germline): SGHTA, FQGNSA. This CDR3 is 13 amino acids long. The CDR3 DNA reads TGTGCCAGCAGCTTAGAACGAGGAGATAAGCAGTTCTTC. As protein: CASSLERGDKQFF.

The chain links TRBV28 to TRBJ1-3; D might be TRBD1 (6 bases). The length of the CDR3 is 17 residues. The V end was cut by 3 bases, the J end by 2 bases, with 17 bases between. Germline assignment: CDR1 MDHEN and CDR2 SYDVKM. The CDR3 spells CASSFTHRVEAGNTIYF. CDR3 DNA: TGTGCCAGCAGTTTCACCCACAGGGTGGAGGCTGGAAACACCATATATTTT.

This chain joins TRBV9 and TRBJ2-1; 7 bases are a match to TRBD1. CDR3 length equals 13 residues. Germline-derived CDR1 and CDR2 are SGDLS and YYNGEE. Germline trimming cut 2 bases from V and 5 bases from J; bases unmatched to any gene: 1. The CDR3: CASSVGQNNEQFF. The DNA of the CDR3 is TGTGCCAGCAGCGTGGGACAGAACAATGAGCAGTTCTTC.